Included here is one T cell receptor (beta chain) sequence, with context. The sample is drawn from a study of control samples from healthy donors and cancer patients. The CDR3 is 13 residues long. Trimming left V 3 bases short and J 5 bases short, with 8 bases between. Germline V gives CDR1 MRHNA, CDR2 SNTAGT. Repertoires were generated with immunoSEQ multiplex PCR, while TCRdb's copy carries only in-frame clones and drops some. The sample holds just under 60,000 clones; roughly 90% are singletons and the top ten take about 1.8%. Sequencing was done on a sample of PBMCs. This TCR was sampled from a man aged 35 to 55 with colorectal cancer. This chain uses TRBV6-4 with TRBJ1-5; unclear D gene. For the CDR3, the DNA is TGTGCCAGCAGTGAGGGCGTTGATCAGCCCCAGCATTTT. Residues: CASSEGVDQPQHF.